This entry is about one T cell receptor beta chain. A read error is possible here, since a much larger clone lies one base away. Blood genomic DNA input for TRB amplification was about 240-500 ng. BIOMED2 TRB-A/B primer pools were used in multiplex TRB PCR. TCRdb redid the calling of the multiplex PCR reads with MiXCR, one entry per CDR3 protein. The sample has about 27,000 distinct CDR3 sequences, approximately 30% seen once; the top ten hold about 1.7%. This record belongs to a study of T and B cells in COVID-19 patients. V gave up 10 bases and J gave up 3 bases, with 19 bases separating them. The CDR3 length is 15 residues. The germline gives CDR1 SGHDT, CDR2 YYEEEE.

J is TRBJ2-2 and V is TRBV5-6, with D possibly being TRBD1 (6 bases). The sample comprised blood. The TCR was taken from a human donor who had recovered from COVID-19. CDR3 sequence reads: CASEEQGTYTGELFF. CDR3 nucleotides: TGTGCCTCCGAGGAACAGGGAACGTACACCGGGGAGCTGTTTTTT.